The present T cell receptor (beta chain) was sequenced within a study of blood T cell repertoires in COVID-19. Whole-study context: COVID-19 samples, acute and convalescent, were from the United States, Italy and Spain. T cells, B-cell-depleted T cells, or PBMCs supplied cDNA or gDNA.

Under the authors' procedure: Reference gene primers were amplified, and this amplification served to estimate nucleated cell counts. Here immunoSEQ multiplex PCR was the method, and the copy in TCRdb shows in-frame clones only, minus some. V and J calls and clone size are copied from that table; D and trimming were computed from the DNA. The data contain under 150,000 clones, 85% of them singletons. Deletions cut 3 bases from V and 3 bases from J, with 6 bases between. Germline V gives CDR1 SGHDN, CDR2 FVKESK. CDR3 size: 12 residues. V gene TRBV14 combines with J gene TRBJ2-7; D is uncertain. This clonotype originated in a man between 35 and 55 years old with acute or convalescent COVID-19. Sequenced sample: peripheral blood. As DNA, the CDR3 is TGTGCCAGCAGCCATACCGGCTACGAGCAGTACTTC. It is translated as CASSHTGYEQYF.